Listed here is a single T cell receptor (beta chain). The antigen is unknown. TCRdb ran MiXCR on the reads and lists one entry per CDR3 protein. The data show roughly 280,000 distinct CDR3 sequences, 22% seen once. The source of the sample is a study of T cell repertoires in cytomegalovirus infection. Study in general: Based on public TCR beta signatures, there were indications of CMV infection and of a matching HLA type.

Study-level results: Predominance within the ex vivo response was attributable to HLA-C-restricted CMV-specific TCR beta clonotypes.

The CDR3 covers 14 residues. V lost 5 bases and J lost 2, with 13 bases in between. Looked up from germline, CDR1 is SGHDT and CDR2 is YYEEEE. This clonotype was sampled from a human donor in good health (CMV status not recorded). Some clones in this sample may be carry-over from other donors' samples. Sample: cultured PBMCs, taken from culture after CMV antigen stimulation. This chain joins TRBV5-6 and TRBJ2-5; no clear D gene. CDR3 sequence reads: CASSSFLRQETQYF. In DNA, the CDR3 is TGTGCCAGCAGTTCCTTTCTGCGGCAAGAGACCCAGTACTTC.